This T cell receptor (beta chain) was recorded in a study of PD-1 blockade in classical Hodgkin lymphoma. Regarding this clone: Its antigen is still unknown.

Only in-frame clones appear in the TCRdb table, and some are missing; sequencing was by immunoSEQ multiplex PCR. The repertoire holds about 97,000 clones, with about 89% as singletons. The trim removed 5 bases at V and 11 bases at J, leaving 9 bases unmatched. Germline V gene lookup returns CDR1 SGDLS and CDR2 YYNGEE. CDR3 length: 15 residues. Following autologous stem cell transplantation, relapse occurred in every patient, and exposure to brentuximab vedotin varied. Study-wide results and limits: Differences between repertoires have undefined causes, possibly disease activity or prior therapy. A significant rise in TCR diversity by C4D1 was seen for CD4+ but not CD8+ cells. Those starting nivolumab under 1 year post-ASCT were excluded.

This specimen consisted of peripheral blood mononuclear cells (PBMCs), obtained before the second cycle of nivolumab. The rearrangement links TRBV9 to TRBJ1-6; 11 nucleotides match TRBD1. This clonotype was sampled from a human donor with classical Hodgkin lymphoma. The CDR3 sequence is CASSLERTGGPPLHF. DNA for the CDR3: TGTGCCAGCAGTCTGGAAAGGACAGGGGGCCCACCCCTCCACTTT.